Listed below are T cell receptor beta chains from one sample, sequenced in a study of blood T cell repertoires in COVID-19. Some clones are missing from TCRdb's copy, which holds only in-frame ones; the method was immunoSEQ multiplex PCR. The sample holds fewer than 350,000 clones, about 86% seen once. The specimen sequenced was peripheral blood. These TCRs come from a woman aged 30 to 39 with COVID-19, enrolled during active disease. Each CDR3 is given with its conserved first and last residue. Fields, in order: CDR3 length, J gene, clone size, V gene, D gene, CDR3 DNA, CDR3 protein. D genes are given only for firm matches. The size entry is marked missing in some rows and otherwise reads once, few, many or a size class.

14,TRBJ2-2,NA,TRBV5-6,NA,TGTGCCAGCAGCTTTCAGTCGAACACCGGGGAGCTGTTTTTT,CASSFQSNTGELFF
17,TRBJ1-1,NA,TRBV6-2/TRBV6-3,TRBD1,TGTGCCAGCAGTTCGGGACAGCGGGTTGGGCTGAACACTGAAGCTTTCTTT,CASSSGQRVGLNTEAFF
15,TRBJ1-2,NA,TRBV5-4,TRBD1,TGTGCCAGCAGCGTAATAGGGGGCGCGGGCTATGGCTACACCTTC,CASSVIGGAGYGYTF
15,TRBJ2-2,NA,TRBV6-5,NA,TGTGCCAGCAGTTACTCAGGACTGAACACCGGGGAGCTGTTTTTT,CASSYSGLNTGELFF
15,TRBJ1-5,NA,TRBV19,NA,TGTGCCAGTAGGAGGAGAGGGGGATTCAATCAGCCCCAGCATTTT,CASRRRGGFNQPQHF
14,TRBJ1-2,NA,TRBV5-1,TRBD1,TGCGCCAGCAGCGTGGGACAGGGTAATATAGGCTACACCTTC,CASSVGQGNIGYTF
14,TRBJ1-5,NA,TRBV19,NA,TGTGCCAGTAGTGCGACGAAACAGGGAGCGCCCCAGCATTTT,CASSATKQGAPQHF
12,TRBJ2-1,NA,TRBV3-1/TRBV3-2,NA,TGTGCCAGCAGCCAGCGGAACAATGAGCAGTTCTTC,CASSQRNNEQFF
16,TRBJ1-1,NA,TRBV6-5,TRBD1,TGTGCCAGCAGTTACCGGGATACAGGGGGCCGGGCGAAAGCTTTCTTT,CASSYRDTGGRAKAFF
16,TRBJ2-2,NA,TRBV30,TRBD1,TGTGCCTGGATTTGGGGACAGGGGGCGAGCACCGGGGAGCTGTTTTTT,CAWIWGQGASTGELFF
15,TRBJ2-5,NA,TRBV5-4,TRBD2,TGTGCCAGCAGCTTAACTAGCGGGGGACAAGAGACCCAGTACTTC,CASSLTSGGQETQYF
14,TRBJ1-3,NA,TRBV18,TRBD1,TGTGCCAGCTCACCTACAGGGGCTGGAAACACCATATATTTT,CASSPTGAGNTIYF
15,TRBJ2-3,NA,TRBV5-6,NA,TGTGCCAGCACCCACAGATTGGTTTTCGCAGATACGCAGTATTTT,CASTHRLVFADTQYF
15,TRBJ2-2,NA,TRBV14,NA,TGTGCCAGCAGCCGACAGTTCGCGAACACCGGGGAGCTGTTTTTT,CASSRQFANTGELFF
16,TRBJ2-5,NA,TRBV19,NA,TGTGCCAGTAGTTCCAGACAGACGCCGTACCAAGAGACCCAGTACTTC,CASSSRQTPYQETQYF
16,TRBJ2-1,NA,TRBV28,TRBD2,TGTGCCAGCATTTCTAAACTAGCGGGGACCTACAATGAGCAGTTCTTC,CASISKLAGTYNEQFF
14,TRBJ1-1,NA,TRBV5-1,NA,TGCGCCAGCAGCTTACAGGGACCGAACACTGAAGCTTTCTTT,CASSLQGPNTEAFF
15,TRBJ1-3,NA,TRBV28,NA,TGTGCCAGCAGGGAGGAGTTTCCCTCTGGAAACACCATATATTTT,CASREEFPSGNTIYF
16,TRBJ1-2,NA,TRBV7-9,TRBD1,TGTGCCAGCGCTGGACAGGGGGTGCCGAGGCACTATGGCTACACCTTC,CASAGQGVPRHYGYTF
13,TRBJ2-7,once,TRBV27,NA,TGTGCCACCGCCCCGAGGGTTTCCTACGAGCAGTACTTC,CATAPRVSYEQYF
12,TRBJ2-1,NA,TRBV5-1,NA,TGCGCCAGCAGCGGCGGGACGTCCGAGCAGTTCTTC,CASSGGTSEQFF
15,TRBJ1-3,NA,TRBV3-1/TRBV3-2,NA,TGTGCCAGCAGCCCCATCTCCAGGGGTGGAAACACCATATATTTT,CASSPISRGGNTIYF
16,TRBJ1-2,NA,TRBV6-5,TRBD1,TGTGCCAGCAGTTCCACAGGGGGCGCCGGGCTCTATGGCTACACCTTC,CASSSTGGAGLYGYTF
15,TRBJ2-2,NA,TRBV5-1,NA,TGCGCCAGCAGCTCCAGGGGACAGAACACCGGGGAGCTGTTTTTT,CASSSRGQNTGELFF
14,TRBJ2-1,few,TRBV6-6,NA,TGTGCCAGCAGTTACAGGTCGGGCTACAATGAGCAGTTCTTC,CASSYRSGYNEQFF
15,TRBJ2-3,NA,TRBV5-1,NA,TGCGCCAGCAGACGGGGAGACGGGGTCGCAGATACGCAGTATTTT,CASRRGDGVADTQYF
14,TRBJ1-1,NA,TRBV11-2,NA,TGTGCCAGCAGCTTCTCAAACTTGAACACTGAAGCTTTCTTT,CASSFSNLNTEAFF
14,TRBJ2-2,NA,TRBV11-3,NA,TGTGCCAGCAGCTTGAGTAAATTCCCCGGGGAGCTGTTTTTT,CASSLSKFPGELFF
13,TRBJ2-7,NA,TRBV7-9,NA,TGTGCCAGCAGCTCCCGATACAGGGTCGAGCAGTACTTC,CASSSRYRVEQYF
14,TRBJ1-1,NA,TRBV30,NA,TGTGCCTGGAGTGGTCGAGCAGGGCACACTGAAGCTTTCTTT,CAWSGRAGHTEAFF
14,TRBJ2-7,NA,TRBV6-5,NA,TGTGCCAGCAAGAAGGAGGAGCTAACCTACGAGCAGTACTTC,CASKKEELTYEQYF
13,TRBJ2-1,NA,TRBV15,TRBD1,TGTGCCACCCGGACAGGGGCCTCCAATGAGCAGTTCTTC,CATRTGASNEQFF
14,TRBJ2-7,NA,TRBV6-2/TRBV6-3,NA,TGTGCCAGCATCCCGGGGCGCCGTCCTCTCGAGCAGTACTTC,CASIPGRRPLEQYF
14,TRBJ1-1,NA,TRBV6-5,NA,TGTGCCAGCAGACGGCCAGGGATAAACACTGAAGCTTTCTTT,CASRRPGINTEAFF
15,TRBJ2-3,NA,TRBV19,TRBD2,TGTGCCAGTAGCGGGGGGGCCTTGGAGTCCGATACGCAGTATTTT,CASSGGALESDTQYF
17,TRBJ2-7,NA,TRBV28,TRBD2,TGTGCCAGCAGGCCACTGCTTACTAGCGGGGGACCCTACGAGCAGTACTTC,CASRPLLTSGGPYEQYF
15,TRBJ2-7,NA,TRBV13,TRBD1,TGTGCCAGCAGCCTGTCGGGACAGGGATACTACGAGCAGTACTTC,CASSLSGQGYYEQYF
13,TRBJ2-3,NA,TRBV24-1,NA,TGTGCCACCAGCAGGGGAGGCACAGATACGCAGTATTTT,CATSRGGTDTQYF
13,TRBJ1-4,NA,TRBV2,NA,TGTGCCAGCAGTGAAGAACAGGAAGAAAAACTGTTTTTT,CASSEEQEEKLFF